These 17 T cell receptor beta chains were sequenced from one sample in a study of T cells in Graves' hyperthyroidism and ophthalmopathy. Amplification of TCR beta CDR3 regions used RNA as the template. The primer set for the first-round RT-PCR of the TCR CDR3 was HTBI. Using its own MiXCR run on the multiplex PCR reads, TCRdb lists one record per CDR3 protein. The sample holds a few hundred thousand distinct CDR3 sequences, roughly 15% seen once. Material: blood. All receptors come from a woman aged 60-75 years with Graves' ophthalmopathy.

This clonotype has ten or more counts. The V gene is TRBV14, the J gene TRBJ1-1; the match to TRBD1 covers 7 bases. Germline V gene sequence: CDR1 SGHDN, CDR2 FVKESK. The CDR3 is made up of 15 amino acids. V lost 4 bases, J lost 4 bases, and 9 bases stayed unmatched. CDR3 nucleotide sequence: TGTGCCAGCAGCCTTCGGAGGGGGCTAGGCACTGAAGCTTTCTTT. Translated, it gives CASSLRRGLGTEAFF.

This clonotype came up many times. CDR3 residues: CASSPKASGSEQFF. Written as DNA, the CDR3 is TGTGCCAGCAGCCCGAAGGCTAGCGGGAGTGAGCAGTTCTTC. The V call is TRBV7-3, the J call TRBJ2-1; 10 nucleotides align to TRBD2. This CDR3 region has 14 residues. Trimming at V came to 5 bases and at J to 9 bases, leaving 7 bases not matched to a gene. Germline lookup yields CDR1 SGHTA and CDR2 FQGTGA.

This chain joins TRBV6-5 and TRBJ2-2, with D perhaps matching TRBD2 (6 bases). The CDR3 covers 17 residues. The germline CDR1 and CDR2 sequences are MNHEY and SVGAGI. V was trimmed by 0 bases and J by 1 base, leaving 12 bases between them. CDR3 in amino acids: CASSYSATRGNTGELFF. In DNA form, the CDR3 reads TGTGCCAGCAGTTACTCGGCTACGCGGGGGAACACCGGGGAGCTGTTTTTT.

The sample holds a few counts of this clonotype. The chain joins TRBV2 to TRBJ1-1; weak D call: TRBD1 (5 bases). CDR1 is SNHLY and CDR2 is FYNNEI in the germline V gene. CDR3 length: 12 residues. Trimming cost V 9 bases and J 5 bases, with 13 bases left between them. CDR3 sequence reads: CASPGPITEAFF. The CDR3 nucleotides read TGTGCCAGTCCGGGACCCATTACTGAAGCTTTCTTT.

This clonotype came up many times. The J gene is TRBJ1-1, the V gene TRBV5-1, with 9 bases fitting TRBD1. CDR3 length: 15 residues. J gave up 3 bases and V 3 bases, and 6 bases lay outside the gene matches. CDR1 SGHRS and CDR2 YFSETQ come from the germline V gene. The CDR3 coding sequence is TGCGCCAGCAGCTGGGGGACAGGGAAGGACACTGAAGCTTTCTTT. This codes for CASSWGTGKDTEAFF.

This clonotype was counted a few times. This sequence joins TRBV20-1 and TRBJ2-4; 8 positions match TRBD2. The CDR3 has 18 residues. V shed 0 bases, J shed 0 bases, and the junction held 10 bases outside the gene matches. The germline CDR1 and CDR2 sequences are DFQATT and SNEGSKA (reference sequence). CDR3 sequence: CSARDPGLAVLAKNIQYF. The CDR3 DNA is TGCAGTGCTAGAGATCCAGGACTAGCAGTACTAGCCAAAAACATTCAGTACTTC.

This clonotype was detected only a few times. The V and J genes are TRBV6-1 and TRBJ2-7; 7 positions agree with TRBD1. Germline V gene sequence: CDR1 MNHNS, CDR2 SASEGT. V lost 5 bases, J lost 3 bases, and 4 bases stayed unmatched. The CDR3 is 13 amino acids. The CDR3 is CASSTTGSYEQYF. The CDR3 DNA sequence: TGTGCCAGCAGTACGACAGGGAGCTACGAGCAGTACTTC.

The table lists this clonotype with a count of one. The CDR3 is CASGPGGRVNGQPQHF. Written as DNA, the CDR3 is TGTGCCAGCGGCCCGGGGGGGAGGGTTAACGGTCAGCCCCAGCATTTT. The chain carries TRBV12-3 or TRBV12-4 and TRBJ1-5, with D perhaps matching TRBD1 (5 bases). This CDR3 has 16 amino acids. V lost 8 bases and J 6 bases, leaving 23 bases between the germline ends.

This clonotype was detected once. V usage is TRBV7-8 and J usage is TRBJ2-2; 7 nucleotides match TRBD2. Unmatched junction bases numbered 13, after V lost 7 bases and J lost 5 bases. Germline values: CDR1 SGHVS, CDR2 FQNEAQ. This CDR3 contains 16 residues. The CDR3 here is CASNRFGGSRTGELFF. CDR3 in DNA: TGTGCCAGCAACCGCTTTGGCGGGAGTAGAACCGGGGAGCTGTTTTTT. The variable domain in full, with the rest retrieved from reference TRBV7-8 and TRBJ2-2, is GAGVSQSPRYKVAKRGQDVALRCDPISGHVSLFWYQQALGQGPEFLTYFQNEAQLDKSGLPSDRFFAERPEGSVSTLKIQRTQQEDSAVYLCASNRFGGSRTGELFFGEGSRLTVL.

Many counts were recorded for this clonotype. The V and J genes are TRBV7-9 and TRBJ2-1, with 8 bases aligning to TRBD2. The CDR3 spans 17 residues. The V segment lost 5 bases and the J segment 9 bases; nucleotides outside the gene matches: 18. Germline V gives CDR1 SEHNR, CDR2 FQNEAQ (reference sequence). This CDR3 reads CASSNRVAGPYSSEQFF. CDR3 coding DNA: TGTGCCAGCAGCAATCGAGTAGCGGGACCCTACTCATCTGAGCAGTTCTTC. Combining the CDR3 with reference TRBV7-9 and TRBJ2-1 gives the whole variable domain DTGVSQNPRHKITKRGQNVTFRCDPISEHNRLYWYRQTLGQGPEFLTYFQNEAQLEKSRLLSDRFSAERPKGSFSTLEIQRTEQGDSAMYLCASSNRVAGPYSSEQFFGPGTRLTVL.

This clonotype was seen ten or more times. CDR3 amino acids: CASSSRVGTDTQYF. CDR3 DNA sequence: TGTGCCAGCAGTTCCAGAGTGGGGACAGATACGCAGTATTTT. This chain links TRBV6-4 with TRBJ2-3; the D is unclear. Trimming stripped 5 bases from V and 3 bases from J, with 12 bases between. This CDR3 comprises 14 residues. Germline CDR1 and CDR2: MRHNA and SNTAGT.

This clonotype was counted a few times. The genes are TRBV6-1 and TRBJ1-6; a weak D match, TRBD1 (6 bases). The CDR3 runs 16 residues. The germline gives CDR1 MNHNS, CDR2 SASEGT. Trimming stripped 6 bases from V and 8 bases from J, with 20 bases between. The CDR3 DNA is TGTGCCAGCAGCCCCTGGGGGGGCAGGGTGGATTCACCCCTCCACTTT. This encodes CASSPWGGRVDSPLHF.

This clonotype was seen at least ten times. V gene TRBV5-1 combines with J gene TRBJ2-7, with D possibly matching TRBD2 (6 bases). Germline V CDR1 and CDR2: SGHRS, YFSETQ. There are 15 residues in the CDR3. Trimming stripped 2 bases from V and 5 bases from J, with 17 bases between. The CDR3 DNA reads TGCGCCAGCAGCTTCGTTAGCGGTTCCCCCCACGAGCAGTACTTC. This encodes CASSFVSGSPHEQYF.

This clonotype was seen ten or more times. The chain combines TRBV3-1 with TRBJ2-5; no firm D call. V was clipped by 6 bases and J by 2 bases, with 13 bases between them. The germline V gene encodes CDR1 LGHDT and CDR2 YNNKEL (reference sequence). The CDR3 runs to 14 residues. The chain's CDR3 is CASSQATGQETQYF. The CDR3 region has the DNA TGTGCCAGCAGTCAGGCGACCGGACAAGAGACCCAGTACTTC.

This clonotype showed up many times. The chain combines TRBV27 with TRBJ2-1, with TRBD2 identical over 10 bases. The CDR3 covers 17 residues. Germline CDR1 reads MNHEY; CDR2 reads SMNVEV (reference sequence). V lost 7 bases and J lost 5; bases outside the gene matches: 14. CDR3 nucleotide sequence: TGTGCCAGCAAGGGGACTAGCGACCCCCCACCCAACAATGAGCAGTTCTTC. The encoded protein is CASKGTSDPPPNNEQFF.

This clonotype came up many times. The chain couples TRBV9 to TRBJ1-1, with 7 bases aligning to TRBD1. The CDR3 spans 15 residues. Germline V gene lookup returns CDR1 SGDLS and CDR2 YYNGEE. The J segment lost 1 base and the V segment lost 6 bases, leaving 9 bases of the junction unmatched. The CDR3 region has the DNA TGTGCCAGCACTCGGGGAACAGGGGCGAACACTGAAGCTTTCTTT. Its protein product is CASTRGTGANTEAFF.

This clonotype was seen at least ten times. J is TRBJ1-3 and V is TRBV11-2; D gene ambiguous. V dropped 8 bases and J dropped 2 bases, with 7 bases sitting between them. CDR1 is SGHAT and CDR2 is FQNNGV in the germline V gene. The CDR3 has 12 residues. CDR3: CASGRAGNTIYF. The CDR3, as DNA: TGTGCCAGCGGTCGCGCTGGAAACACCATATATTTT.